These 32 T cell receptor beta chains came from one sample sequenced in a study of PD-L1 blockade in urothelial cancer. This sample's time point: pretreatment peripheral blood. The protocol was immunoSEQ multiplex PCR, while the TCRdb copy is restricted to in-frame clones and leaves out a portion. Of over 45,000 clones in the sample, roughly 86% were seen once. Sequenced here: PBMCs, sampled around atezolizumab (anti-PD-L1) treatment. These TCRs come from a man between 60 and 70 years old with urothelial cancer.

This chain joins TRBV14 and TRBJ2-1, with 15 bases lining up with TRBD2. The germline V gene encodes CDR1 SGHDN and CDR2 FVKESK. This CDR3 comprises 19 residues. V gave up 1 base and J gave up 3 bases; unmatched junction bases: 7. CDR3 loop: CASSQVTGLAGGHYNEQFF. The DNA of the CDR3 is TGTGCCAGCAGCCAAGTCACCGGACTAGCGGGGGGGCACTACAATGAGCAGTTCTTC.

J is TRBJ2-1 and V is TRBV5-4, with TRBD2 matching 8 bases. The CDR3 has 16 residues. Unmatched junction bases numbered 7, after V lost 1 base and J lost 4 bases. Germline-derived CDR1 and CDR2 are SGHNT and YYREEE (reference sequence). The CDR3 loop reads CASSLSVTSEYNEQFF. The CDR3 region has the DNA TGTGCCAGCAGCTTGTCCGTGACTAGCGAGTACAATGAGCAGTTCTTC.

As regards this clone: The same CDR3 also results from other DNA sequences found in this sample. The chain couples TRBV18 to TRBJ1-3; D possibly corresponds to TRBD1 (5 bases). Trimming stripped 1 base from V and 0 bases from J, with 10 bases between. This CDR3 is built from 16 residues. Germline CDR1 KGHSH, CDR2 LQKENI. CDR3 protein: CASSPLDTSSGNTIYF. The DNA of the CDR3 is TGTGCCAGCTCACCACTGGACACGAGCTCTGGAAACACCATATATTTT. The full variable domain, rest sourced from reference TRBV18 and TRBJ1-3, is NAGVMQNPRHLVRRRGQEARLRCSPMKGHSHVYWYRQLPEEGLKFMVYLQKENIIDESGMPKERFSAEFPKEGPSILRIQQVVRGDSAAYFCASSPLDTSSGNTIYFGEGSWLTVV.

The chain couples TRBV12-5 to TRBJ1-3; D possibly corresponds to TRBD1 (5 bases). There are 16 residues in the CDR3. Germline V lookup: CDR1 LGHNT, CDR2 FRNRAP. Between the trimmed V and J ends, which lost 2 bases and 0 bases, there was a span of 11 bases. The CDR3 coding sequence is TGTGCTAGTGGTTTGACGACCGGGGGCTCTGGAAACACCATATATTTT. It yields the protein CASGLTTGGSGNTIYF.

The chain carries TRBV6-5 and TRBJ2-5, with TRBD2 matching over 7 bases. Germline assignment: CDR1 MNHEY and CDR2 SVGAGI. V lost 0 bases and J lost 9; bases outside the gene matches: 7. The CDR3 runs 14 residues. CDR3 sequence (DNA): TGTGCCAGCAGTTACTCGGAGCAGGGAGGGGCCCAGTACTTC. Translating it yields CASSYSEQGGAQYF.

This chain links TRBV5-1 with TRBJ2-3; the D gene is possibly TRBD2 (6 bases). Germline CDR1 reads SGHRS; CDR2 reads YFSETQ. Trimming stripped 2 bases from V and 2 bases from J, with 9 bases between. The CDR3 extends over 14 amino acids. The CDR3 sequence: CASSLEDYTDTQYF. The CDR3 DNA follows: TGCGCCAGCAGCTTAGAGGACTACACAGATACGCAGTATTTT. The variable domain in full, with the rest retrieved from reference TRBV5-1 and TRBJ2-3, is KAGVTQTPRYLIKTRGQQVTLSCSPISGHRSVSWYQQTPGQGLQFLFEYFSETQRNKGNFPGRFSGRQFSNSRSEMNVSTLELGDSALYLCASSLEDYTDTQYFGPGTRLTVL.

J is TRBJ1-6 and V is TRBV7-6; 12 bases agree with TRBD1. With 5 bases clipped from V and 10 bases from J, the junction kept 3 bases outside the gene matches. The germline V gene encodes CDR1 SGHVS and CDR2 FNYEAQ. This CDR3 comprises 14 residues. The chain's CDR3 is CASSGTGGRSPLHF. As DNA, the CDR3 is TGTGCCAGCAGCGGGACAGGGGGCCGATCACCCCTCCACTTT.

The rearrangement uses TRBV4-2 and TRBJ1-5; 7 bases fit TRBD1. This CDR3 is 15 amino acids long. Germline values: CDR1 LGHNA, CDR2 YNFKEQ. V was pared by 0 bases and J by 7 bases, with 6 bases of the junction left unmatched. The CDR3, as DNA: TGTGCCAGCAGCCAAGATCTGACAGGGAGACAGCCCCAGCATTTT. Translating gives CASSQDLTGRQPQHF.

The rearrangement joins TRBV15 to TRBJ2-1; D perhaps matches TRBD2 (5 bases). The CDR3 spans 16 residues. Germline CDR1 is LNHNV and CDR2 is YYDKDF (reference sequence). Trimming cost V 0 bases and J 7 bases, with 16 bases left between them. The CDR3 here is CATSRDLGSNINEQFF. The CDR3 DNA sequence: TGTGCCACCAGCAGAGATCTGGGGAGTAATATAAATGAGCAGTTCTTC.

The V gene is TRBV9, the J gene TRBJ2-2, with 7 bases identical to TRBD1. The germline V gene encodes CDR1 SGDLS and CDR2 YYNGEE. The CDR3 has 13 residues. V was clipped by 4 bases and J by 14 bases; unmatched bases: 11. Written as DNA, the CDR3 is TGTGCCAGCAGCCCCTCCCCGACAGGGTTCCTGTTTTTT. Its protein product is CASSPSPTGFLFF. Combining the CDR3 with reference TRBV9 and TRBJ2-2 gives the whole variable domain DSGVTQTPKHLITATGQRVTLRCSPRSGDLSVYWYQQSLDQGLQFLIQYYNGEERAKGNILERFSAQQFPDLHSELNLSSLELGDSALYFCASSPSPTGFLFFGEGSRLTVL.

The count of this clone is one. CDR3 in DNA: TGTGCCAGCGGGGCGGGAAGCTCCTACGAGCAGTACTTC. Protein: CASGAGSSYEQYF. J is TRBJ2-7 and V is TRBV6-5, with D possibly TRBD2 on 6 matching bases. Looked up from germline, CDR1 is MNHEY and CDR2 is SVGAGI. Between the trimmed V and J ends, which lost 8 bases and 0 bases, there was a span of 11 bases. The CDR3 extends over 13 amino acids.

The rearrangement links TRBV2 to TRBJ1-4; TRBD1 matches 11 bases. The CDR3 covers 15 residues. J gave up 5 bases and V 4 bases, and 3 bases lay outside the gene matches. Germline lookup yields CDR1 SNHLY and CDR2 FYNNEI. This CDR3 reads CASSVRTGGNEKLFF. The CDR3 DNA sequence: TGTGCCAGCAGTGTACGGACAGGGGGCAATGAAAAACTGTTTTTT.

The chain links TRBV6-1 to TRBJ2-7, with 14 bases lining up with TRBD2. Germline assignment: CDR1 MNHNS and CDR2 SASEGT. Trimming cost V 1 base and J 0 bases; bases outside gene matches: 11. This CDR3 is 20 amino acids long. The CDR3 spells CASSEGFWTSGRTSSYEQYF. CDR3 DNA: TGTGCCAGCAGTGAAGGCTTTTGGACTAGCGGGAGGACCAGCTCCTACGAGCAGTACTTC.

The table lists this clone with a count of one. The chain couples TRBV30 to TRBJ2-1; 8 nucleotides align to TRBD2. CDR3 length: 12 amino acids. V lost 4 bases to trimming and J lost 10 bases; unmatched junction nucleotides: 6. Germline CDR1 and CDR2: GTSNPN and SVGIG (reference sequence). The chain's CDR3 is CAWNGGALEQFF. The DNA for the CDR3 is TGTGCCTGGAACGGGGGGGCTTTGGAGCAGTTCTTC.

The chain employs TRBV7-8 and TRBJ1-3; TRBD1 agrees at 8 bases. This CDR3 comprises 15 residues. Germline CDR1 reads SGHVS; CDR2 reads FQNEAQ. The V gene end was trimmed by 2 bases and the J gene end by 1 base; junction bases not matched to a gene: 1. The CDR3 DNA is TGTGCCAGCAGCTTACAGGGGGCTTCTGGAAACACCATATATTTT. This encodes CASSLQGASGNTIYF.

This clone has a single count. The DNA for the CDR3 is TGTGCCAGCCAAATCGCGGCCTCCGAGCAGTACTTC. The encoded protein is CASQIAASEQYF. This rearrangement joins TRBV6-1 to TRBJ2-7; D ambiguous. Germline V CDR1 and CDR2: MNHNS, SASEGT. This CDR3 comprises 12 residues. The V end lost 8 bases, the J end lost 6 bases, and 14 bases lay between the germline ends.

The chain carries TRBV5-1 and TRBJ1-1; D call uncertain. V dropped 1 base and J dropped 2 bases, with 6 bases sitting between them. Germline CDR1 and CDR2: SGHRS and YFSETQ. This CDR3 is built from 13 residues. The DNA of the CDR3 is TGCGCCAGCAGCTTGTACAGCAACACTGAAGCTTTCTTT. Translated, it gives CASSLYSNTEAFF. Full variable domain (rest looked up from reference TRBV5-1 and TRBJ1-1): KAGVTQTPRYLIKTRGQQVTLSCSPISGHRSVSWYQQTPGQGLQFLFEYFSETQRNKGNFPGRFSGRQFSNSRSEMNVSTLELGDSALYLCASSLYSNTEAFFGQGTRLTVV.

The V and J genes are TRBV5-1 and TRBJ1-2; 10 bases fit TRBD1. This CDR3 has 16 amino acids. Germline CDR1 SGHRS, CDR2 YFSETQ. Trimming at V came to 0 bases and at J to 4 bases, leaving 6 bases not matched to a gene. The CDR3 spells CASSLAGTGVSYGYTF. The CDR3 coding sequence is TGCGCCAGCAGCTTGGCAGGGACAGGGGTGAGCTATGGCTACACCTTC.

The rearrangement uses TRBV15 and TRBJ2-5, with D hard to call. Germline CDR1 reads LNHNV; CDR2 reads YYDKDF (reference sequence). Trimming cost V 5 bases and J 9 bases, with 19 bases left between them. The CDR3 runs to 14 residues. Here the CDR3 reads CATSPRLERVAQYF. As DNA, the CDR3 is TGTGCCACCAGCCCGCGACTGGAAAGAGTGGCCCAGTACTTC.

This clone occurred a few times. The chain recombines TRBV30 with TRBJ1-1; 7 bases are shared with TRBD1. This CDR3 is built from 15 residues. V trimming: 2 bases; J trimming: 5 bases; junction bases outside the gene matches: 11. The germline V gene encodes CDR1 GTSNPN and CDR2 SVGIG (reference sequence). In nucleotides, the CDR3 is TGTGCCTGGAGTTACCGACAGGGCTCGGTGACTGAAGCTTTCTTT. It translates to CAWSYRQGSVTEAFF.

This clone was found once. The gene calls are TRBV10-1 and TRBJ2-2; maybe TRBD1 (6 bases). Germline CDR1 is WNHNN and CDR2 is SYGVQD (reference sequence). Trimming removed 9 bases at V and 8 bases at J, with 16 bases between. The CDR3 length is 13 residues. CDR3 nucleotide sequence: TGCGCCAGTACCCCAGGACAGTCTGGGGAGCTGTTTTTT. Translation gives CASTPGQSGELFF.

This sequence joins TRBV7-2 and TRBJ2-2; 7 bases fit TRBD1. V lost 5 bases, J lost 7 bases, and 4 bases stayed unmatched. Germline lookup yields CDR1 SGHTA and CDR2 FQGNSA. This CDR3 contains 13 residues. The DNA of the CDR3 is TGTGCCAGCAGCCCGACAGGGCTCGGGGAGCTGTTTTTT. Protein sequence: CASSPTGLGELFF.

The chain joins TRBV2 to TRBJ1-2; the D gene is possibly TRBD1 (6 bases). The germline V and J ends were trimmed by 4 bases and 3 bases, with 12 bases remaining between them. Germline values: CDR1 SNHLY, CDR2 FYNNEI. The CDR3 runs 14 residues. In nucleotides, the CDR3 is TGTGCCAGCAGTGGGGTGGGGGCTCACTATGGCTACACCTTC. Residues: CASSGVGAHYGYTF.

This chain joins TRBV7-8 and TRBJ2-2, with D tentatively TRBD2 (7 bases). Germline CDR1 reads SGHVS; CDR2 reads FQNEAQ. The length of the CDR3 is 17 residues. The ends were cut back, 5 bases at V and 3 bases at J, with 19 bases in the middle. The CDR3 nucleotides are TGTGCCAGCAGCCAGTACTTAGGGGGGGGCGACACCGGGGAGCTGTTTTTT. Translation: CASSQYLGGGDTGELFF.

The chain employs TRBV7-6 and TRBJ2-1; TRBD2 matches at 10 bases. The CDR3 length is 16 residues. From germline, CDR1 is SGHVS and CDR2 FNYEAQ. V lost 6 bases to trimming and J lost 1 base; unmatched junction nucleotides: 6. The CDR3 region is CASRPGLAQSYNEQFF. The CDR3, as DNA: TGTGCCAGCAGACCGGGACTAGCGCAATCCTACAATGAGCAGTTCTTC.

The sample holds one count of this clone. The chain links TRBV5-6 to TRBJ2-3, with 7 bases aligning to TRBD2. The CDR3 loop spans 15 amino acids. V shed 4 bases, J shed 2 bases, and the junction held 7 bases outside the gene matches. CDR1 is SGHDT and CDR2 is YYEEEE in the germline V gene. CDR3 DNA: TGTGCCAGCAGCCCAATGGGACTATTCACAGATACGCAGTATTTT. Translated: CASSPMGLFTDTQYF.

V and J are TRBV7-2 and TRBJ2-3; D unclear. Germline values: CDR1 SGHTA, CDR2 FQGNSA. CDR3 length: 14 residues. Deletions cut 1 base from V and 2 bases from J, with 7 bases between. DNA for the CDR3: TGTGCCAGCAGCTTAGTTGGCTTCACAGATACGCAGTATTTT. Translation gives CASSLVGFTDTQYF.

By share of the sample, this clone is medium-sized. The rearrangement links TRBV6-1 to TRBJ2-1; 9 bases are a match to TRBD1. V was clipped by 5 bases and J by 5 bases; unmatched bases: 1. CDR1 and CDR2 (germline): MNHNS, SASEGT. This CDR3 comprises 13 residues. CDR3 sequence reads: CASSRTGDNEQFF. The CDR3 DNA reads as TGTGCCAGCAGTCGGACAGGGGACAATGAGCAGTTCTTC.

J is TRBJ1-4 and V is TRBV28, with TRBD1 as a possible D gene (6 bases). V lost 4 bases and J lost 0, with 12 bases in between. Germline V gives CDR1 MDHEN, CDR2 SYDVKM. The CDR3 runs 16 residues. The CDR3 protein is CASSSIRGPTNEKLFF. The CDR3 DNA reads as TGTGCCAGCAGTTCTATCAGGGGCCCAACTAATGAAAAACTGTTTTTT. The whole variable domain, filled in from reference TRBV28 and TRBJ1-4, reads DVKVTQSSRYLVKRTGEKVFLECVQDMDHENMFWYRQDPGLGLRLIYFSYDVKMKEKGDIPEGYSVSREKKERFSLILESASTNQTSMYLCASSSIRGPTNEKLFFGSGTQLSVL.

CDR3: CASSSGLAGRNEQFF. CDR3 nucleotides: TGCGCCAGCAGCTCCGGACTAGCGGGTCGCAATGAGCAGTTCTTC. The V and J genes are TRBV5-1 and TRBJ2-1; 11 bases map to TRBD2. The trim removed 3 bases at V and 6 bases at J, leaving 5 bases unmatched. Germline lookup yields CDR1 SGHRS and CDR2 YFSETQ. This CDR3 has 15 amino acids.

The chain uses TRBV6-4 and TRBJ2-3, with 7 bases lining up with TRBD2. V dropped 0 bases and J dropped 0; count of bases not matched to a gene: 0. From germline, CDR1 is MRHNA and CDR2 SNTAGT. The CDR3 is made up of 15 amino acids. The CDR3 reads CASSDSGGSTDTQYF. Here the CDR3 DNA reads TGTGCCAGCAGTGACTCGGGGGGGAGCACAGATACGCAGTATTTT.

The chain employs TRBV5-4 and TRBJ1-2; 9 nucleotides align to TRBD1. The CDR3 is made up of 14 amino acids. V dropped 3 bases and J dropped 2; count of bases not matched to a gene: 2. CDR1 and CDR2 (germline): SGHNT, YYREEE (reference sequence). The CDR3 loop is CASSSGTGNYGYTF. CDR3 in DNA: TGTGCCAGCAGCTCCGGGACAGGGAACTATGGCTACACCTTC.